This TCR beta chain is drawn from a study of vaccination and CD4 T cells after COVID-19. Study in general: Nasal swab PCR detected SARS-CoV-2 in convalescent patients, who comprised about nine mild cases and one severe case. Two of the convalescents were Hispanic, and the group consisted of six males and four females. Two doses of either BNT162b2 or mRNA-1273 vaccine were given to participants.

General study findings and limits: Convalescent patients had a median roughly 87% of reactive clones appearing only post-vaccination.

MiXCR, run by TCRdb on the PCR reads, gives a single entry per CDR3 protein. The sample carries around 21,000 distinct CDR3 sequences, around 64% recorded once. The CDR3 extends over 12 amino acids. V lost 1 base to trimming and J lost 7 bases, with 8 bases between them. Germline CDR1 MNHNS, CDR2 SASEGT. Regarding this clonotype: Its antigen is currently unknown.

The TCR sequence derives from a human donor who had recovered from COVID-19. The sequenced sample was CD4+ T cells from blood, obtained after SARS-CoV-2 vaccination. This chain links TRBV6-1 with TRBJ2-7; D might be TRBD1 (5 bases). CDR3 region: CASSEGGWEQYF. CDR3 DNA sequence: TGTGCCAGCAGTGAAGGGGGCTGGGAGCAGTACTTC.